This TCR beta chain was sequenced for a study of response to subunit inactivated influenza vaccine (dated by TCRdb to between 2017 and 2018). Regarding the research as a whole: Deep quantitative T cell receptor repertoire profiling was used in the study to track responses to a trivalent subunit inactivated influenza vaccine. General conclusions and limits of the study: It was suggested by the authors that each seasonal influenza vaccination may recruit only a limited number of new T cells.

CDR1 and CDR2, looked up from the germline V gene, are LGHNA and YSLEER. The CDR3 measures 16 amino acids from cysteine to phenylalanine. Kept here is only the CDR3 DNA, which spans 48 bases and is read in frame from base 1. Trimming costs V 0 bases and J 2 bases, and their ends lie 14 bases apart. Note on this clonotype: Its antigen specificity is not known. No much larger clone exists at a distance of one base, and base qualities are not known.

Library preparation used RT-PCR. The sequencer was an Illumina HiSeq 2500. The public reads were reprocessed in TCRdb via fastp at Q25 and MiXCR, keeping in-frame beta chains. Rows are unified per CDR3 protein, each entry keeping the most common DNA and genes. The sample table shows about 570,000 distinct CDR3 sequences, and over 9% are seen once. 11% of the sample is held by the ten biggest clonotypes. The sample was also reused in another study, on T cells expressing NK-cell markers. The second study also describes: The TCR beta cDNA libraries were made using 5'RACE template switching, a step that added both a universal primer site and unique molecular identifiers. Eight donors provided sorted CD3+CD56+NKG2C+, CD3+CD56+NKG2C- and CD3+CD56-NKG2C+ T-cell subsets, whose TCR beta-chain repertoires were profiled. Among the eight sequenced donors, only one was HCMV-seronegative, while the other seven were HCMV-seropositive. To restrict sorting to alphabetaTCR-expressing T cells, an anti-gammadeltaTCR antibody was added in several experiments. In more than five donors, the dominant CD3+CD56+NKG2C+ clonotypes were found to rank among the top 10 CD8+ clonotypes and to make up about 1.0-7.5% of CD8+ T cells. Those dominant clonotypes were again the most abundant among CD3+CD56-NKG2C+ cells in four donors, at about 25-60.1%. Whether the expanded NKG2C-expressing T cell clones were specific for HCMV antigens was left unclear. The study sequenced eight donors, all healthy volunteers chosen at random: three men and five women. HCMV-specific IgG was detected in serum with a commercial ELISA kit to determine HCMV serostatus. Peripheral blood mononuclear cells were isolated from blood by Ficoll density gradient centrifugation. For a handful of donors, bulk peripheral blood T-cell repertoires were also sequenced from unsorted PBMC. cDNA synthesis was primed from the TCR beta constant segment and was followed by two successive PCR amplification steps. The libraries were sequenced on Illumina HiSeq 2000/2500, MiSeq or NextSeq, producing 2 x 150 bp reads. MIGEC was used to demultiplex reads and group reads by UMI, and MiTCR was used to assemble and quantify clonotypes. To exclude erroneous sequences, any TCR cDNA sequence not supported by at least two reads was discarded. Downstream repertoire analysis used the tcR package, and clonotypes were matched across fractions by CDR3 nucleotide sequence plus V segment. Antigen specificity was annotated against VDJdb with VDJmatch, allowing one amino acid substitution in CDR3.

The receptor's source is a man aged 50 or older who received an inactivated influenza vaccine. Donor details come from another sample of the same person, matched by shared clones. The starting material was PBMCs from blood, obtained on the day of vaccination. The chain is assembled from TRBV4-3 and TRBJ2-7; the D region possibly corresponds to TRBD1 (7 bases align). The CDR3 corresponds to CASSQEAAGGTYEQYF. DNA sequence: TGCGCCAGCAGCCAAGAGGCGGCAGGGGGGACCTACGAGCAGTACTTC.